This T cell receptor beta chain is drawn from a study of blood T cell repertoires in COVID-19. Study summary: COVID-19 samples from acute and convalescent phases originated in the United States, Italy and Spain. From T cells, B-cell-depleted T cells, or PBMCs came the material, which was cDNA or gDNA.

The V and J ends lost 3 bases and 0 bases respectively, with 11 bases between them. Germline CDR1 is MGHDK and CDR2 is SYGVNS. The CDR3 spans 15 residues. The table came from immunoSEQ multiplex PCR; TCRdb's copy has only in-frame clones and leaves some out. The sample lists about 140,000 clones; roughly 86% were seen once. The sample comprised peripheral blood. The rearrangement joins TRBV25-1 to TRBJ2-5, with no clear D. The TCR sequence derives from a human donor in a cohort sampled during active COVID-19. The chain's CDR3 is CASSDSGRNQETQYF. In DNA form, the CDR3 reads TGTGCCAGCAGTGATTCTGGCAGGAACCAAGAGACCCAGTACTTC.